This T cell receptor beta chain was recorded in a study of spatial heterogeneity in lung cancer. TCRdb re-derived calls from the 5' RACE reads in MiXCR, one entry per CDR3 protein. The sample yields around 20,000 distinct CDR3 sequences, over 2.5% seen once. Indicated time point: sample taken at primary tumor resection. This clonotype has ten or more counts. No antigen is known for it. Overall study findings and caveats: Tumoral mutation counts were tracked by counts of expanded intratumoral alpha and beta TCRs.

This TCR derives from a male donor with early-stage non-small cell lung cancer. The source was lung tumor tissue, collected at surgery.

CDR3 protein: CASSELASGIGNEQFF. In DNA form, the CDR3 reads TGTGCCAGCAGTGAATTAGCTAGCGGGATTGGCAATGAGCAGTTCTTC. V and J are TRBV25-1 and TRBJ2-1, with 9 nucleotides matching TRBD2. Germline lookup yields CDR1 MGHDK and CDR2 SYGVNS. CDR3 size: 16 residues. With 1 base clipped from V and 6 bases from J, the junction kept 7 bases outside the gene matches.